This T cell receptor (beta chain) was captured by sequencing in a study of blood T cell repertoires in COVID-19 (TCRdb year 2020). In the study overall: The collaborator samples originated in the United States, Italy and Spain and spanned the acute and convalescent phases of COVID-19. The prospective study material was composed of cDNA or gDNA derived from T cells, B-cell-depleted T cells, or PBMCs. The dataset comprised deeply sampled blood TCRbeta repertoires from subjects exposed to, actively infected with, or recovered from COVID-19. A freely available public database, intended as a resource for researchers studying the immune response to SARS-CoV-2, is where the repertoires were released. Samples came from the ongoing ImmuneRACE study (first 160 participants) plus 1,254 subjects from 6 global collaborators. Nearly every sample came with metadata listing a de-identified subject ID, COVID-19 status, age in years and sex. Where available, HLA class I and class II types were taken from metadata supplied by the sample provider and were not determined by assay-based typing. Beyond this particular receptor, the publication reports: Clinical and demographic metadata were provided uncurated, with the amount varying by source and participant.

Samples from volunteer blood donors who had recovered from COVID-19 were contributed by a second Seattle source. The collaborating institutions used their own protocols to collect whole blood in K2EDTA tubes. For TCRbeta analysis, collaborator samples were shipped as frozen whole blood, as isolated PBMCs, or as DNA extracted from either sample type. This clone was observed a single time. Its binding antigen is unknown. Base-call qualities are not available, and no considerably larger clone is one nucleotide away. TCRbeta CDR3 regions were amplified from genomic DNA by means of the immunoSEQ Assay, a bias-controlled multiplex PCR. In the authors' own workflow: The number of nucleated cells in each sample was estimated by amplification of reference gene primers within the assay. To quantify the absolute abundance of each unique TCRbeta CDR3 rearrangement, sequence reads were collapsed and filtered. For each sample, productive Simpson clonality was calculated as the square root of Simpson's diversity index over productive rearrangements. TCRdb provides this immuneACCESS table in a form limited to in-frame rearrangements. Some clones are lacking; in checked studies, under half of them reflect an unresolved V gene, and why the rest are absent is not known. The V and J calls and the clone size are those of that table, but D and trimming were determined from the DNA. Counted in this sample were about 130,000 clones; approximately 84% of them appeared once. About 16% of the sample comes from the top ten.

V is cut back by 6 bases and J by 8 bases, with 6 bases in the junction unmatched. Inclusive of the bounding cysteine and phenylalanine, the CDR3 is 13 residues long. The CDR3 DNA has 39 bases and is translated from base 1. This chain joins TRBV12-3 or TRBV12-4 to TRBJ1-4; 7 bases in the middle match TRBD1. This receptor was obtained from a woman between 50 and 59 years old who had recovered from COVID-19. The specimen sequenced was peripheral blood. Here is the DNA: TGTGCCAGCAGACAGGGGCAGGAGGAAAAACTGTTTTTT. It translates as CASRQGQEEKLFF.